This TCR beta chain was recovered during a study of technical replicates of blood from a few donors. Repertoires were generated with immunoSEQ multiplex PCR, while TCRdb's copy carries only in-frame clones and drops some. The sample lists tens of thousands of clones; around 96% were seen once. Germline assignment: CDR1 SGHTA and CDR2 FQGNSA. The CDR3 is 13 amino acids. The junction had 4 bases not matched to a gene; V was cut back by 4 bases and J by 5 bases. The V call is TRBV7-2, the J call TRBJ1-1; 7 bases are a match to TRBD1. The receptor was derived from a human donor in good health. The sample comprised T cells isolated from PBMCs. CDR3 amino acids: CASSSTGLTEAFF. CDR3 in DNA: TGTGCCAGCAGCTCGACAGGGCTAACTGAAGCTTTCTTT.